Following are 12 T cell receptor beta chains from one sample sequenced in a study of high-grade serous ovarian cancer treatment subgroups. Assay used: immunoSEQ multiplex PCR; TCRdb lists only in-frame clones, some missing. Counted here are about 6,600 clones, around 74% occurring once; the ten biggest clones make up under 8.5%. Tumor samples were obtained before definitive surgery or chemotherapy. The sequenced material came from tumor tissue. Every receptor here comes from a human donor with high-grade serous ovarian cancer.

The J gene is TRBJ2-1, the V gene TRBV5-1; 9 nucleotides line up with TRBD2. CDR3 length: 19 residues. V was clipped by 4 bases and J by 0 bases; unmatched bases: 14. Per germline, CDR1 SGHRS and CDR2 YFSETQ. Here the CDR3 reads CASSLAWTSDPSSYNEQFF. As DNA, the CDR3 is TGCGCCAGCAGCCTGGCCTGGACTAGCGACCCGAGCTCCTACAATGAGCAGTTCTTC. Drawing the rest from reference TRBV5-1 and TRBJ2-1, the complete variable domain is KAGVTQTPRYLIKTRGQQVTLSCSPISGHRSVSWYQQTPGQGLQFLFEYFSETQRNKGNFPGRFSGRQFSNSRSEMNVSTLELGDSALYLCASSLAWTSDPSSYNEQFFGPGTRLTVL.

The V and J genes are TRBV28 and TRBJ1-6; 12 bases are shared with TRBD1. J gave up 10 bases and V 5 bases, and 9 bases lay outside the gene matches. Germline V gives CDR1 MDHEN, CDR2 SYDVKM. The CDR3 has 16 amino acids. The CDR3 DNA follows: TGTGCCAGCAGTGCCTTCGCGGGACAGGGGGCCTCACCCCTCCACTTT. Its protein is CASSAFAGQGASPLHF.

This clone is large (0.1 to 1%) within its sample. The chain links TRBV9 to TRBJ2-7, with TRBD2 matching over 10 bases. The CDR3 has 16 residues. Unmatched junction bases numbered 14, after V lost 2 bases and J lost 9 bases. Germline-derived CDR1 and CDR2 are SGDLS and YYNGEE. In nucleotides, the CDR3 is TGTGCCAGCAGCGTTTCCCCGCGGCTAGCGGGAGCCGGGCAGTACTTC. Translated: CASSVSPRLAGAGQYF.

V gene TRBV28 combines with J gene TRBJ2-2; a possible D gene is TRBD2 (6 bases). V was pared by 6 bases and J by 7 bases, with 21 bases between. Germline V gene sequence: CDR1 MDHEN, CDR2 SYDVKM. The CDR3 extends over 16 amino acids. This chain's CDR3 is CASSSWGVPRVGELFF. DNA of the CDR3: TGTGCCAGCAGCTCATGGGGGGTCCCACGGGTCGGGGAGCTGTTTTTT.

This chain connects TRBV23-1 to TRBJ2-5, with D possibly being TRBD1 (6 bases). TRBV23-1 is labeled an ORF, and its function is uncertain. The CDR3 covers 15 residues. V lost 7 bases and J 1 base, leaving 16 bases between the germline ends. The chain's CDR3 is CASIPGQGIQETQYF. The CDR3 nucleotides are TGCGCCAGCATCCCGGGACAAGGCATCCAAGAGACCCAGTACTTC.

The chain is built from TRBV28 and TRBJ2-7; D possibly uses TRBD1 or TRBD2 (6 bases each). The CDR3 spans 15 residues. The V end lost 5 bases, the J end lost 12 bases, and 26 bases lay between the germline ends. CDR1 and CDR2 from the germline V gene are MDHEN and SYDVKM. As DNA, the CDR3 is TGTGCCAGCAGTGCCTTAGGGGGGCCGTCCTACGATTCGTACTTC. It yields the protein CASSALGGPSYDSYF.

The chain is built from TRBV10-3 and TRBJ2-5, with D uncertain. From germline, CDR1 is ENHRY and CDR2 SYGVKD. Deletions cut 4 bases from V and 0 bases from J, with 3 bases between. The CDR3 has 12 residues. The CDR3 nucleotides read TGTGCCATCAGTGTGTACCAAGAGACCCAGTACTTC. It translates to CAISVYQETQYF.

This sequence joins TRBV5-8 and TRBJ1-1; D gene uncertain. The germline gives CDR1 SGHTS, CDR2 YDEGEE. The CDR3 totals 13 residues. V was clipped by 1 base and J by 4 bases, with 8 bases between them. The CDR3 DNA sequence: TGTGCCAGCAGCTTGTTCGGAGGCACTGAAGCTTTCTTT. It translates to CASSLFGGTEAFF.

The rearrangement uses TRBV7-8 and TRBJ2-5; 9 bases match TRBD2. The CDR3 has 16 amino acids. Germline lookup yields CDR1 SGHVS and CDR2 FQNEAQ. V shed 5 bases, J shed 5 bases, and the junction held 12 bases outside the gene matches. The CDR3 DNA follows: TGTGCCAGCAGCCCGGTTAGTAGCGGGAGAGCTGAGACCCAGTACTTC. Protein sequence: CASSPVSSGRAETQYF.

The gene calls are TRBV28 and TRBJ1-3; 11 nucleotides match TRBD1. The trim removed 5 bases at V and 6 bases at J, leaving 3 bases unmatched. Germline CDR1 is MDHEN and CDR2 is SYDVKM. The CDR3 loop spans 14 amino acids. As DNA, the CDR3 is TGTGCCAGCAGTATGGGACAGGGGGTAAACACCATATATTTT. Its protein product is CASSMGQGVNTIYF.

V gene TRBV29-1 combines with J gene TRBJ2-3, with D possibly called TRBD1 or TRBD2 (5 bases each). Trimming stripped 6 bases from V and 3 bases from J, with 7 bases between. The germline gives CDR1 SQVTM, CDR2 ANQGSEA. This CDR3 contains 11 residues. The CDR3 DNA reads TGCAGCGTGGGGGAGACAGATACGCAGTATTTT. It encodes CSVGETDTQYF.

The chain combines TRBV6-1 with TRBJ1-5, with 10 bases identical to TRBD1. The germline V gene encodes CDR1 MNHNS and CDR2 SASEGT. The CDR3 is 15 amino acids. V gave up 6 bases and J gave up 3 bases; unmatched junction bases: 5. CDR3 loop: CASRTTGGDNQPQHF. DNA for the CDR3: TGTGCCAGCAGGACGACAGGGGGCGACAATCAGCCCCAGCATTTT.